A selection of T cell receptor beta chains follows, all from one sample in a study of T cells after posttransplantation cyclophosphamide. Data came from immunoSEQ multiplex PCR; TCRdb stores just in-frame clones and leaves some out. The sample has more than 50,000 clones; 86% are singletons. The sequenced sample was PBMCs. The receptors derive from a man aged 25 to 45 with a blood cancer, CMV-positive, and with a related stem cell donor. Both conserved end residues are trimmed from each CDR3.

v_call: TRBV6-6
cdr3_aa: ASSDPLGVNYGYT

v_call: TRBV5-1
cdr3_aa: ASSLSGGDTIY

v_call: TRBV28
cdr3_aa: ASSLESFADTQY

v_call: TRBV29-1
cdr3_aa: SAVKVQGETQY

v_call: TRBV28
cdr3_aa: ASSFVGTSGIYEQY

v_call: TRBV18
cdr3_aa: ASSQGLAGEPNTGELF

v_call: TRBV5-4
cdr3_aa: ASALGGTDTQY

v_call: TRBV6-5
cdr3_aa: ASSPHMNTEAF

v_call: TRBV27
cdr3_aa: ASSHALGGPSYEQY

v_call: TRBV7-3
cdr3_aa: ASSSTGTGLTGELF